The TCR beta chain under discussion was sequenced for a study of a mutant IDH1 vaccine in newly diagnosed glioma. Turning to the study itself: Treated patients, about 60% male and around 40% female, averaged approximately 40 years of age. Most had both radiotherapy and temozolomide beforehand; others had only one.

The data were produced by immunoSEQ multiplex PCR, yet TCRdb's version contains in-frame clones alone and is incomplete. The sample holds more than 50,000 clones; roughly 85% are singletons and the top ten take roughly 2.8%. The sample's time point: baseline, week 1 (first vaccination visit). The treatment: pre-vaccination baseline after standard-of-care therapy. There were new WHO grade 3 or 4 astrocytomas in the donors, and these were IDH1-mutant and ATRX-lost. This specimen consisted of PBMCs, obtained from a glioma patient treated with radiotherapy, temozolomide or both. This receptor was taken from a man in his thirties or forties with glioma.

The CDR3 region has the DNA TGTGCCAGCTCACAGGGACAGGGAGAACAAGAGACCCAGTACTTC. Encoded protein: CASSQGQGEQETQYF. The J gene is TRBJ2-5, the V gene TRBV18; 9 nucleotides line up with TRBD1. The CDR3 loop spans 15 amino acids. CDR1 and CDR2 from the germline V gene are KGHSH and LQKENI. The junction had 5 bases not matched to a gene; V was cut back by 4 bases and J by 2 bases.